This T cell receptor beta chain derives from a study of blood T cell repertoires in COVID-19. Study-wide context: From T cells, B-cell-depleted T cells, or PBMCs came the material, which was cDNA or gDNA.

Data came from immunoSEQ multiplex PCR; TCRdb stores just in-frame clones and leaves some out. The sample has more than 250,000 clones; more than 85% are singletons. Germline loops: CDR1 MNHEY, CDR2 SVGAGI. Trimming removed 8 bases from V and 0 bases from J, with 12 bases in between. The CDR3 spans 14 residues. Material: PBMCs or T cells enriched from blood (not recorded which). The TCR was taken from a woman aged 25-40 years who had recovered from COVID-19. The chain combines TRBV6-5 with TRBJ2-3; tentative D call: TRBD2 (6 bases). The CDR3 DNA is TGTGCCAGCGGGTCGGGACTCAGCACAGATACGCAGTATTTT. It yields the protein CASGSGLSTDTQYF.